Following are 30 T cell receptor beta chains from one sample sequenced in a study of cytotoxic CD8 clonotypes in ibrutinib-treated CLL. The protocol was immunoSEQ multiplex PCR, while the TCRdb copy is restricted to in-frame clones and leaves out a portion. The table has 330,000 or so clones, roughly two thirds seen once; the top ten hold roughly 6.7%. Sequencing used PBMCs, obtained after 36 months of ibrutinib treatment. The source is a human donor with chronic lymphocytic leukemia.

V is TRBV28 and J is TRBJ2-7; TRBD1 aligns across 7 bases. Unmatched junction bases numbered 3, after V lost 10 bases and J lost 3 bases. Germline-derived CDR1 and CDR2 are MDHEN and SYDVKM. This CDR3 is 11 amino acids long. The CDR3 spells CANRDSYEQYF. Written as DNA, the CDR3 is TGTGCCAACAGGGACAGCTACGAGCAGTACTTC.

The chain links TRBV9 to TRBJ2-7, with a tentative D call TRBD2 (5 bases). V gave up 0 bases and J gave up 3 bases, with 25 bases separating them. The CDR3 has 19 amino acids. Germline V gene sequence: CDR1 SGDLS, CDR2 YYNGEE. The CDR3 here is CASSVVRRGWNSPFYEQYF. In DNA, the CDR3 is TGTGCCAGCAGCGTAGTTAGACGCGGGTGGAATTCGCCGTTCTACGAGCAGTACTTC. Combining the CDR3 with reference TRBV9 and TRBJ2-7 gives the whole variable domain DSGVTQTPKHLITATGQRVTLRCSPRSGDLSVYWYQQSLDQGLQFLIQYYNGEERAKGNILERFSAQQFPDLHSELNLSSLELGDSALYFCASSVVRRGWNSPFYEQYFGPGTRLTVT.

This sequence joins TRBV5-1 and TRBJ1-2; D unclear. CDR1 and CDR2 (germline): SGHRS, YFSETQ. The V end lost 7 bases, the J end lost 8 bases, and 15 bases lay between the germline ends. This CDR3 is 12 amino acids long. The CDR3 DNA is TGCGCCAGCCAGGCGGTCTTAGGCGGCTACACCTTC. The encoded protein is CASQAVLGGYTF. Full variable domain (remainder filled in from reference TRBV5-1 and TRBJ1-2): KAGVTQTPRYLIKTRGQQVTLSCSPISGHRSVSWYQQTPGQGLQFLFEYFSETQRNKGNFPGRFSGRQFSNSRSEMNVSTLELGDSALYLCASQAVLGGYTFGSGTRLTVV.

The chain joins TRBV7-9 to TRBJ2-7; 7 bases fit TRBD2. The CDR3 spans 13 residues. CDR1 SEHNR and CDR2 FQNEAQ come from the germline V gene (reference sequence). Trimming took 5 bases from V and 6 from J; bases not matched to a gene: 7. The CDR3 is CASSLSGGGEQYF. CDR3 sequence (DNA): TGTGCCAGCAGCCTTAGTGGCGGGGGCGAGCAGTACTTC.

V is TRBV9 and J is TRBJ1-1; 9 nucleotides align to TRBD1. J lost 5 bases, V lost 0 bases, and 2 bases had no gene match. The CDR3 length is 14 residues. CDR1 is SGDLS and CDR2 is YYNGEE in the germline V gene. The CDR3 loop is CASSVAGQGTEAFF. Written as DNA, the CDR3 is TGTGCCAGCAGCGTAGCTGGACAGGGGACTGAAGCTTTCTTT.

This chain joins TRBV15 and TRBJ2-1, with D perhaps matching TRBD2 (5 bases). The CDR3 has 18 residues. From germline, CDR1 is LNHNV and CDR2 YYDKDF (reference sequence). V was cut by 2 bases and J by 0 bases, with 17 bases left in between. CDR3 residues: CATSRNLLLGSSYNEQFF. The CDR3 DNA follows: TGTGCCACCAGCAGAAACCTCCTCTTGGGGAGCTCCTACAATGAGCAGTTCTTC.

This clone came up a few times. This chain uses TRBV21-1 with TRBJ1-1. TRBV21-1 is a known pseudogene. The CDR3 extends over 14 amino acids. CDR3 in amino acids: CASSKRFGNTEAFF. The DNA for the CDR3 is TGTGCCAGCAGCAAAAGATTCGGGAACACTGAAGCTTTCTTT.

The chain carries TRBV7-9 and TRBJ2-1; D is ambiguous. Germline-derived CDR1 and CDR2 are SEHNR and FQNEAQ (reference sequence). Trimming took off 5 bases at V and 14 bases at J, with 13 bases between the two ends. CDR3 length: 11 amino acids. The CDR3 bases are TGTGCCAGCAGCGAACACTTCGGAAAGTTCTTC. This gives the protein CASSEHFGKFF.

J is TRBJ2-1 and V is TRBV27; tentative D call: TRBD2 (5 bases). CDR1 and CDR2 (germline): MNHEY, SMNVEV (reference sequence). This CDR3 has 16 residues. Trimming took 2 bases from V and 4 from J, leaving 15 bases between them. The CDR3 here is CASSLHRASRYNEQFF. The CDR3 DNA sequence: TGTGCCAGCAGTTTACACCGGGCTAGCAGGTACAATGAGCAGTTCTTC.

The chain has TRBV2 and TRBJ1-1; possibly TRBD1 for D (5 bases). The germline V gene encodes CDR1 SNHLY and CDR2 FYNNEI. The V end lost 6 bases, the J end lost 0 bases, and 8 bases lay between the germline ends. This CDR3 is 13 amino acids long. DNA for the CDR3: TGTGCCAGCAGGGGACGAATGAACACTGAAGCTTTCTTT. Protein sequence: CASRGRMNTEAFF.

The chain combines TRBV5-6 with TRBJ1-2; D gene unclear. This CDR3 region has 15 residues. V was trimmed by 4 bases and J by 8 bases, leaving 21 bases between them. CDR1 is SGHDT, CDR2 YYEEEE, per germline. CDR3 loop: CASSGDSHHMGGYTF. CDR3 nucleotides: TGTGCCAGCAGCGGGGATAGCCACCACATGGGCGGCTACACCTTC.

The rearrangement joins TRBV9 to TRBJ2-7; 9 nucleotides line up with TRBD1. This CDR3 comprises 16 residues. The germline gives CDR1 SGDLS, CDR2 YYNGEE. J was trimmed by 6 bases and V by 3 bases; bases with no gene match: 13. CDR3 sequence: CASSDPRDRASGEQYF. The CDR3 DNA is TGTGCCAGCAGCGACCCCCGGGACAGGGCTTCGGGCGAGCAGTACTTC.

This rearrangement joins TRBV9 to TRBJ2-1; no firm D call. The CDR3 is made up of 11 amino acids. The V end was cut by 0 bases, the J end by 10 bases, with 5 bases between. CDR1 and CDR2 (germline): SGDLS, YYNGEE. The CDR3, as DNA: TGTGCCAGCAGCGTAGCGGCGGAGCAGTTCTTC. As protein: CASSVAAEQFF.

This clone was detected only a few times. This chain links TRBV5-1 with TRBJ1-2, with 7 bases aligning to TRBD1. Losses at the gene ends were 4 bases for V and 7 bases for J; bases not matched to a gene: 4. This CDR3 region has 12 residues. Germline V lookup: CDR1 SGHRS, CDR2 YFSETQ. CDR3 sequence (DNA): TGCGCCAGCAGCGGGACAGCTGGTGGCTACACCTTC. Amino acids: CASSGTAGGYTF.

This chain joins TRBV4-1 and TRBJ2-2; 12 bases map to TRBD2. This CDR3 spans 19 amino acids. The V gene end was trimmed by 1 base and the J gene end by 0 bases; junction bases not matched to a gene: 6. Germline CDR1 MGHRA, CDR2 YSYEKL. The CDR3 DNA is TGCGCCAGCAGCCAAGGATTGGCTAGCGGGAGGGCGAACACCGGGGAGCTGTTTTTT. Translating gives CASSQGLASGRANTGELFF.

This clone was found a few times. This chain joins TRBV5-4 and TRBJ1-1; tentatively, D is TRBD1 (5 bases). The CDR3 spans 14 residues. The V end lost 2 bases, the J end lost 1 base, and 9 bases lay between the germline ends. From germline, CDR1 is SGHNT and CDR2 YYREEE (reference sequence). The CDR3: CASSFQGKNTEAFF. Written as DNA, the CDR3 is TGTGCCAGCAGCTTTCAGGGCAAGAACACTGAAGCTTTCTTT.

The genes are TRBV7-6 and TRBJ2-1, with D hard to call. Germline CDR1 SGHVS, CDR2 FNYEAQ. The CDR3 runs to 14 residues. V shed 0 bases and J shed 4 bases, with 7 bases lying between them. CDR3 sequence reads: CASSLAAAYNEQFF. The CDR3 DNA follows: TGTGCCAGCAGCTTAGCCGCAGCTTACAATGAGCAGTTCTTC. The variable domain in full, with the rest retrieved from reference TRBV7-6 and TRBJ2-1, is GAGVSQSPRYKVTKRGQDVALRCDPISGHVSLYWYRQALGQGPEFLTYFNYEAQQDKSGLPNDRFSAERPEGSISTLTIQRTEQRDSAMYRCASSLAAAYNEQFFGPGTRLTVL.

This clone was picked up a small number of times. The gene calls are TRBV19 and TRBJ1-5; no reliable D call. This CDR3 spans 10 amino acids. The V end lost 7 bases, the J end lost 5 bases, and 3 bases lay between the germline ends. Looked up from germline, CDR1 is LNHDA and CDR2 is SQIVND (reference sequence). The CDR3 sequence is CASNDQPQHF. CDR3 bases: TGTGCCAGTAATGATCAGCCCCAGCATTTT. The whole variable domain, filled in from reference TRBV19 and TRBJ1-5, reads DGGITQSPKYLFRKEGQNVTLSCEQNLNHDAMYWYRQDPGQGLRLIYYSQIVNDFQKGDIAEGYSVSREKKESFPLTVTSAQKNPTAFYLCASNDQPQHFGDGTRLSIL.

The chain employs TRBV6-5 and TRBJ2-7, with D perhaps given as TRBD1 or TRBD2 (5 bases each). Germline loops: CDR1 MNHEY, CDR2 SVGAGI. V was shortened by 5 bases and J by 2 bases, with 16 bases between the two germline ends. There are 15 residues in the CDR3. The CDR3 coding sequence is TGTGCCAGCAGTCTCCGGGACCGCCCGACCTACGAGCAGTACTTC. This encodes CASSLRDRPTYEQYF.

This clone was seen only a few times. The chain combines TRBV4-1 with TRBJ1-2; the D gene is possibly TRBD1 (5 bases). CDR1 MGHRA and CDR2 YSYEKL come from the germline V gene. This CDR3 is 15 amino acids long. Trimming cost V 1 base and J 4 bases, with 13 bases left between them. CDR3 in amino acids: CASSQASGRGYGYTF. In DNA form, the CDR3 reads TGCGCCAGCAGCCAAGCAAGCGGTAGGGGCTATGGCTACACCTTC.

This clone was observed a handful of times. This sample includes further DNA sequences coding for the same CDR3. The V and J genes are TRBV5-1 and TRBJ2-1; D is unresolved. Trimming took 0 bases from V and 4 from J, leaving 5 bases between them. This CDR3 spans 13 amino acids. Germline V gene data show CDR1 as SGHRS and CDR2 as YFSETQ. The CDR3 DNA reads TGCGCCAGCAGCTTGGGGCAGTACAATGAGCAGTTCTTC. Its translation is CASSLGQYNEQFF.

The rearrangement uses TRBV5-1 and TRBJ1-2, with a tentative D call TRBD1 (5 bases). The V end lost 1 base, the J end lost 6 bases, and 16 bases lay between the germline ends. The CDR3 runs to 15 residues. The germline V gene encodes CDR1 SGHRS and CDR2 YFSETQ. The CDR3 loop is CASSLYMEGIDGYTF. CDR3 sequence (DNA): TGCGCCAGCAGCTTGTATATGGAGGGGATCGATGGCTACACCTTC.

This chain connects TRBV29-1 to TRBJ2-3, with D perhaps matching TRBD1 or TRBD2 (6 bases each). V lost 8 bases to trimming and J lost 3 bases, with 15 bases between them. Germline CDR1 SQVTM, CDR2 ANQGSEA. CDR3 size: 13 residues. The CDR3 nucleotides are TGCAGCACCCGTGGGGGGCTAACAGATACGCAGTATTTT. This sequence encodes CSTRGGLTDTQYF.

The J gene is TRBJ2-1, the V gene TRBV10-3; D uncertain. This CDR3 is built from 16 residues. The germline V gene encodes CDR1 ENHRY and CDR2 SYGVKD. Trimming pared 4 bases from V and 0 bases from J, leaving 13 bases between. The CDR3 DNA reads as TGTGCCATCAGTGTAGTAAGCGCAAGCTCCTACAATGAGCAGTTCTTC. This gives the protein CAISVVSASSYNEQFF.

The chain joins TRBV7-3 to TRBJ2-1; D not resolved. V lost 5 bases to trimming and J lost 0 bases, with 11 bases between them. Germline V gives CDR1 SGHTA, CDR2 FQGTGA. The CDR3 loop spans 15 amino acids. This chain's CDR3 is CASSPSLSSYNEQFF. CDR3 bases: TGTGCCAGCAGCCCGTCGCTAAGCTCCTACAATGAGCAGTTCTTC.

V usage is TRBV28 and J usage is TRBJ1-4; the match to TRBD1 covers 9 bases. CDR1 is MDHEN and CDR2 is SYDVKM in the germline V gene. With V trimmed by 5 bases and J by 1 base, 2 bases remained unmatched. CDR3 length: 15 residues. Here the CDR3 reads CASSQGQGTNEKLFF. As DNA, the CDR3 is TGTGCCAGCAGTCAGGGACAGGGAACTAATGAAAAACTGTTTTTT.

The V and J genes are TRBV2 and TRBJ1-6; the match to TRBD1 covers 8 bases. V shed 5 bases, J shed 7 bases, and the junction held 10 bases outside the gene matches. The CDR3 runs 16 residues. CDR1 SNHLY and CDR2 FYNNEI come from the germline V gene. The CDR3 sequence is CASSLKGTGKNSPLHF. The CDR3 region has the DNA TGTGCCAGCAGTTTGAAAGGGACAGGCAAAAATTCACCCCTCCACTTT. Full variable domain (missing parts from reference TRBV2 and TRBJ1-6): EPEVTQTPSHQVTQMGQEVILRCVPISNHLYFYWYRQILGQKVEFLVSFYNNEISEKSEIFDDQFSVERPDGSNFTLKIRSTKLEDSAMYFCASSLKGTGKNSPLHFGNGTRLTVT.

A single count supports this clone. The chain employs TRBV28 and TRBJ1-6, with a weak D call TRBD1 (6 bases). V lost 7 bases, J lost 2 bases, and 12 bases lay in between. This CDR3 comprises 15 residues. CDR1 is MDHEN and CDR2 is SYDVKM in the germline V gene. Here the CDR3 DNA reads TGTGCCAGCATCACAGGGAGTGCCTATAATTCACCCCTCCACTTT. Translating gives CASITGSAYNSPLHF.

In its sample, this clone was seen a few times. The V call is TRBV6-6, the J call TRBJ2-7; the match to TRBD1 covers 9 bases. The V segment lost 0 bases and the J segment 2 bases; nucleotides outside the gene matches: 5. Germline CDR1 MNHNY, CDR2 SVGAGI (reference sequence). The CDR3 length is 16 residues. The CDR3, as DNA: TGTGCCAGCAGTTACTCCTTGGGACAGGGAGCCTACGAGCAGTACTTC. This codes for CASSYSLGQGAYEQYF.

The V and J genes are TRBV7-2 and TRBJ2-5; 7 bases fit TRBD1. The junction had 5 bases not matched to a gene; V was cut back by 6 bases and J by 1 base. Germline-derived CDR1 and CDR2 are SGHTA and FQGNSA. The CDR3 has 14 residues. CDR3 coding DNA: TGTGCCAGCAGAGAGGCAGGGGGCCAAGAGACCCAGTACTTC. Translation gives CASREAGGQETQYF.